This TCR beta chain was obtained from a study of response to subunit inactivated influenza vaccine (dated by TCRdb to the late 2010s). Background for the entire study: The study used deep quantitative T cell receptor repertoire profiling to track responses to a trivalent subunit inactivated influenza vaccine. What the study reported, not specific to this receptor: The authors proposed that each seasonal influenza vaccination may bring in only a limited number of new T cells.

V has 1 base trimmed and J has 3 bases trimmed; junction bases matching no gene number 10. From cysteine to phenylalanine, the CDR3 is 17 amino acids long. Only the CDR3 region is kept as DNA, spanning 51 bases read in frame from base 1. The sample holds many counts of this clonotype. Its cognate antigen has yet to be identified. Nothing much larger sits one base from this clone, and base qualities are not available. The receptor library was made with RT-PCR. The sample was run on an Illumina HiSeq 2500. In-frame beta chains were kept once TCRdb had trimmed the public reads at Q25 with fastp and called clones with MiXCR. Each entry is one CDR3 protein sequence, shown with its most common DNA and genes. Present in this sample are 400,000 to 650,000 distinct CDR3 sequences, approximately 7.7% of which were seen just once. Roughly 13% of the sample is taken by the ten largest.

This receptor was taken from a man between 50 and 75 years old who received an inactivated influenza vaccine. Donor details come from another sample of the same person, matched by shared clones. Recombination linked TRBV12-3 or TRBV12-4 to TRBJ2-3, and TRBD2 aligns with 7 junction nucleotides. The specimen was PBMCs from blood, collected roughly 24 months after vaccination. The CDR3 region: CASSLDSGAGITDTQYF. The bases are TGTGCCAGCAGTTTAGATTCAGGAGCGGGGATAACAGATACGCAGTATTTT.